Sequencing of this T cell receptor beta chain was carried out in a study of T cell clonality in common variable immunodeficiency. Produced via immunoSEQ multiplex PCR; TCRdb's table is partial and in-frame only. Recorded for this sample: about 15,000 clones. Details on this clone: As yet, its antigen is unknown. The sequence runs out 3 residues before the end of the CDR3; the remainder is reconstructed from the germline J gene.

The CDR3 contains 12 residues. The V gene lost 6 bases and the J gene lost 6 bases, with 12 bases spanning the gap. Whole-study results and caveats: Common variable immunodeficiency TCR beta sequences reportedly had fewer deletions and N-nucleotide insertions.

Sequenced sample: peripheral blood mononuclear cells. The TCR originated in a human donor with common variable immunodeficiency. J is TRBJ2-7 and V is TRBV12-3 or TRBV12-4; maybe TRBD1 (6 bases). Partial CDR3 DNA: TGTGCCAGCAGCTACAGGGCTCCCGAG. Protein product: CASSYRAPE. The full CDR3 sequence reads CASSYRAPEQYF.